This T cell receptor (beta chain) was found in a study of cytomegalovirus exposure and HLA in healthy donors. The PCR used 60 Vbeta and 13 Jbeta primers. Method: immunoSEQ multiplex PCR; TCRdb's copy keeps in-frame clones and lacks some. The data show around 120,000 clones, approximately 77% seen once. Input material: PBMCs. This TCR was recovered from a man aged 50 to 59 in good health and CMV-seropositive.

This chain's CDR3 is CASSDPGTGASNSPLHF. For the CDR3, the DNA is TGTGCCAGCAGTGATCCCGGGACAGGGGCCAGTAATTCACCCCTCCACTTT. The V gene is TRBV6-1, the J gene TRBJ1-6; 10 nucleotides align to TRBD1. CDR1 and CDR2 (germline): MNHNS, SASEGT. The CDR3 has 17 amino acids. V was pared by 3 bases and J by 6 bases, with 8 bases of the junction left unmatched.